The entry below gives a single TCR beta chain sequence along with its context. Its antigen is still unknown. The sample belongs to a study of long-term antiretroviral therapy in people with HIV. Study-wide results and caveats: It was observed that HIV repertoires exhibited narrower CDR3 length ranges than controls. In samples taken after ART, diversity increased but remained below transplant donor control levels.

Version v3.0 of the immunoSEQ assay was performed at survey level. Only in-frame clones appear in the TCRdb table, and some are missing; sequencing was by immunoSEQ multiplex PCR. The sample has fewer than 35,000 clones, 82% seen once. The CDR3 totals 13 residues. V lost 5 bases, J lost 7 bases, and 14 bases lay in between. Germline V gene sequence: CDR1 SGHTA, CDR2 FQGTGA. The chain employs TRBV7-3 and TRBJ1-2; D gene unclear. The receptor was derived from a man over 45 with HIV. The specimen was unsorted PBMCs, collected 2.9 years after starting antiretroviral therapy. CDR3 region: CASSASLEGGYTF. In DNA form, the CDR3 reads TGTGCCAGCAGCGCCAGCCTTGAAGGTGGCTACACCTTC.